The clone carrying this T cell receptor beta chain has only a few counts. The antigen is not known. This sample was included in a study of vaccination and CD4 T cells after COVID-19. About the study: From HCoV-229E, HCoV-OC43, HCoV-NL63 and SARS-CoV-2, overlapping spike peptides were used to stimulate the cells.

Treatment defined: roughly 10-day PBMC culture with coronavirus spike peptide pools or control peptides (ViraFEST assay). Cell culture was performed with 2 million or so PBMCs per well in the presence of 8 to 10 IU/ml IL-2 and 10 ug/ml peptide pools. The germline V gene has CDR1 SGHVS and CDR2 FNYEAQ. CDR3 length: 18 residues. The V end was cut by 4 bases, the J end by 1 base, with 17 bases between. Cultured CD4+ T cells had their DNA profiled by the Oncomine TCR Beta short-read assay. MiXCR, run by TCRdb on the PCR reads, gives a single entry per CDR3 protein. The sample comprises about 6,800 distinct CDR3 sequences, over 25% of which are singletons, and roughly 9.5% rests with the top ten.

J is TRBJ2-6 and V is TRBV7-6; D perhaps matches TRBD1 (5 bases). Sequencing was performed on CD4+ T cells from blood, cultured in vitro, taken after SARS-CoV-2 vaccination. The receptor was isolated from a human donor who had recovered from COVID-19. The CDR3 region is CASSSFTPRASGANVLTF. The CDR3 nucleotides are TGTGCCAGCAGCTCCTTCACCCCCAGGGCATCTGGGGCCAACGTCCTGACTTTC.